This T cell receptor (beta chain) appears in the sequencing data of a study of blood T cells in healthy people across ages. General study points: There was no known CMV status for donors, so expanded clonotype changes were possibly confounded. Among T cells, TCR beta diversity per million cells dropped roughly linearly as age rose. Calculation of diversity from one million T cells yielded estimates considered to be underestimates.

Individuals who donated were healthy Caucasians from Russia aged about 6 to 100. Together with a sample-barcoded 5' primer, a J-beta primer mix was included in a second PCR lasting roughly 7 to 11 cycles. One entry per CDR3 protein results from TCRdb running MiXCR on the 5' RACE reads. This sample has over a million distinct CDR3 sequences, with roughly 45% found just once. As concerns this clonotype: The antigen is unknown. An end of the junction does not agree with germline; a read error may underlie this.

The CDR3 contains 15 residues. Germline V gives CDR1 SGHVS, CDR2 FNYEAQ. The chain joins TRBV7-6 to TRBJ2-5; no firm D call. The TCR originated in an older woman in good health. Sequencing input: blood. CDR3 DNA sequence: TGTGCCGGCAGCTCATTTTGGGGTTGGCGAGAGACCCAGTACTTC. Protein: CAGSSFWGWRETQYF.